Listed below are T cell receptor beta chains from one sample, sequenced in a study of cytomegalovirus exposure and HLA in healthy donors. Only in-frame clones appear in the TCRdb table, and some are missing; sequencing was by immunoSEQ multiplex PCR. The sample records tens of thousands of clones, 78% being singletons. The sequenced material came from PBMCs. These receptors were collected from a woman between 40 and 55 years old in good health and CMV-seropositive. CDR3s include the opening cysteine and the closing phenylalanine or tryptophan. A D gene is named only where the DNA matches it firmly. The size entry is marked missing in some rows and otherwise reads once, few, many or a size class.

d_gene: .
j_gene: TRBJ2-3
v_gene: TRBV7-2
abundance: .
CDR3nt: TGTGCCAGCAGCTTACCGGAGGGCAGAAACACAGATACGCAGTATTTT
CDR3aa: CASSLPEGRNTDTQYF

d_gene: .
j_gene: TRBJ1-2
v_gene: TRBV6-5
abundance: .
CDR3nt: TGTGCCAGCAGTTACCCGAAAGGACAGAACTATGGCTACACCTTC
CDR3aa: CASSYPKGQNYGYTF

d_gene: .
j_gene: TRBJ2-7
v_gene: TRBV14
abundance: .
CDR3nt: TGTGCCAGCAGCCAAGATTTGGCAGGGTGGGTCGAGCAGTACTTC
CDR3aa: CASSQDLAGWVEQYF

d_gene: TRBD1
j_gene: TRBJ2-7
v_gene: TRBV27
abundance: .
CDR3nt: TGTGCCAGCAGTATCTCGACAGGGGGCTACGAGCAGTACTTC
CDR3aa: CASSISTGGYEQYF

d_gene: .
j_gene: TRBJ1-5
v_gene: TRBV30
abundance: once
CDR3nt: TGTGCCTGGTCTATACAGGGTAGCAATCAGCCCCAGCATTTT
CDR3aa: CAWSIQGSNQPQHF

d_gene: TRBD1
j_gene: TRBJ1-5
v_gene: TRBV27
abundance: .
CDR3nt: TGTGCCAGCAGTTCGACAGGGTGGAATCAGCCCCAGCATTTT
CDR3aa: CASSSTGWNQPQHF

d_gene: TRBD1
j_gene: TRBJ1-2
v_gene: TRBV28
abundance: few
CDR3nt: TGTGCCAGCAGTTATAACAGGGGGTACACCTATGGCTACACCTTC
CDR3aa: CASSYNRGYTYGYTF

d_gene: TRBD2
j_gene: TRBJ2-1
v_gene: TRBV5-4
abundance: .
CDR3nt: TGTGCCAGCAGCTTCGGCCGCCCAGCGGGGGGTTACAATGAGCAGTTCTTC
CDR3aa: CASSFGRPAGGYNEQFF

d_gene: TRBD2
j_gene: TRBJ2-7
v_gene: TRBV18
abundance: .
CDR3nt: TGTGCCAGCTCACCGACTAGCGGGGGCTCCTACGAGCAGTACTTC
CDR3aa: CASSPTSGGSYEQYF

d_gene: .
j_gene: TRBJ1-1
v_gene: TRBV5-1
abundance: .
CDR3nt: TGCGCCAGCAGCTTTGGACACGGACTGAACACTGAAGCTTTCTTT
CDR3aa: CASSFGHGLNTEAFF

d_gene: TRBD1
j_gene: TRBJ2-7
v_gene: TRBV2
abundance: .
CDR3nt: TGTGCCAGCAGTTCTCCGGGACAGGGGACCTACGAGCAGTACTTC
CDR3aa: CASSSPGQGTYEQYF

d_gene: .
j_gene: TRBJ2-6
v_gene: TRBV15
abundance: .
CDR3nt: TGTGCCACCAGCAGAGAAGTGGGGGGCTCTGGGGCCAACGTCCTGACTTTC
CDR3aa: CATSREVGGSGANVLTF

d_gene: .
j_gene: TRBJ2-5
v_gene: TRBV6-5
abundance: .
CDR3nt: TGTGCCAGCAGTTCCGGGAGGGGGCTACTACAAGAGACCCAGTACTTC
CDR3aa: CASSSGRGLLQETQYF

d_gene: TRBD1
j_gene: TRBJ1-6
v_gene: TRBV6-1
abundance: few
CDR3nt: TGTGCCAGCATCCCTGACAGGGGACATTCACCCCTCCACTTT
CDR3aa: CASIPDRGHSPLHF

d_gene: .
j_gene: TRBJ2-5
v_gene: TRBV11-3
abundance: .
CDR3nt: TGTGCCAGCAGCACGACAGACAATCAAGAGACCCAGTACTTC
CDR3aa: CASSTTDNQETQYF

d_gene: TRBD1
j_gene: TRBJ1-1
v_gene: TRBV2
abundance: .
CDR3nt: TGTGCCAGCAGTGAGGGACAGGGGTTAACTGAAGCTTTCTTT
CDR3aa: CASSEGQGLTEAFF

d_gene: .
j_gene: TRBJ1-4
v_gene: TRBV7-9
abundance: .
CDR3nt: TGTGCCAGCAGCTTTACTATCGGGACAAATGAAAAACTGTTTTTT
CDR3aa: CASSFTIGTNEKLFF

d_gene: .
j_gene: TRBJ2-6
v_gene: TRBV19
abundance: .
CDR3nt: TGTGCCAGTAGTACAGGACAGCTTACCAACGTCCTGACTTTC
CDR3aa: CASSTGQLTNVLTF

d_gene: .
j_gene: TRBJ1-3
v_gene: TRBV7-9
abundance: .
CDR3nt: TGTGCCAGCAGCTCCCAGGGGTCGTACGGAAACACCATATATTTT
CDR3aa: CASSSQGSYGNTIYF

d_gene: .
j_gene: TRBJ1-5
v_gene: TRBV28
abundance: .
CDR3nt: TGTGCCAGCACCCGGGGGGGGGACAATCAGCCCCAGCATTTT
CDR3aa: CASTRGGDNQPQHF

d_gene: .
j_gene: TRBJ2-1
v_gene: TRBV28
abundance: .
CDR3nt: TGTGCCAGCGGTACGGTGTACAATGAGCAGTTCTTC
CDR3aa: CASGTVYNEQFF

d_gene: TRBD1
j_gene: TRBJ2-3
v_gene: TRBV7-9
abundance: .
CDR3nt: TGTGCCAGCAGCTTAGGAGGGGGCGGGACAGATACGCAGTATTTT
CDR3aa: CASSLGGGGTDTQYF

d_gene: TRBD1
j_gene: TRBJ1-3
v_gene: TRBV5-4
abundance: once
CDR3nt: TGTGCCAGCAGCTTGGTGAGGGGGCCTCCCTCTGGAAACACCATATATTTT
CDR3aa: CASSLVRGPPSGNTIYF

d_gene: .
j_gene: TRBJ2-7
v_gene: TRBV25-1
abundance: .
CDR3nt: TGTGCCAGCAGTGAAGTGGGGCGGTCCTACGAGCAGTACTTC
CDR3aa: CASSEVGRSYEQYF

d_gene: .
j_gene: TRBJ2-1
v_gene: TRBV7-8
abundance: few
CDR3nt: TGTGCCAGCAGCCAAGCCTTCTTCTACAATGAGCAGTTCTTC
CDR3aa: CASSQAFFYNEQFF

d_gene: .
j_gene: TRBJ1-6
v_gene: TRBV28
abundance: .
CDR3nt: TGTGCCAGCAGTGGGGCCTCTATAGTCTCCTATAATTCACCCCTCCACTTT
CDR3aa: CASSGASIVSYNSPLHF